This TCR beta chain emerged from a study of shared clonotypes between healthy human individuals. Germline-derived CDR1 and CDR2 are SGHVS and FNYEAQ. This CDR3 region has 14 residues. V lost 5 bases to trimming and J lost 0 bases; unmatched junction nucleotides: 3. Study-level points and caveats: A generally larger estimated richness was seen in naive subsets than in memory subsets.

Turning to this clone: Its antigen remains unidentified.

Repertoires were generated with immunoSEQ multiplex PCR, while TCRdb's copy carries only in-frame clones and drops some. There are about 800,000 clones in the sample; 95% to 97% occur only once, and 0.2% to 0.25% lies in the top ten. CD45RO-negative cells were positively selected for CCR7, leaving out terminally differentiated effector memory CD45RA+ cells. This clonotype originated in a young man in good health. V gene TRBV7-6 combines with J gene TRBJ1-1; 7 nucleotides align to TRBD1. Sequenced material: naive CD8+ T cells sorted from blood. The DNA of the CDR3 is TGTGCCAGCAGCGCCGGGACAGTGAACACTGAAGCTTTCTTT. Protein sequence: CASSAGTVNTEAFF.